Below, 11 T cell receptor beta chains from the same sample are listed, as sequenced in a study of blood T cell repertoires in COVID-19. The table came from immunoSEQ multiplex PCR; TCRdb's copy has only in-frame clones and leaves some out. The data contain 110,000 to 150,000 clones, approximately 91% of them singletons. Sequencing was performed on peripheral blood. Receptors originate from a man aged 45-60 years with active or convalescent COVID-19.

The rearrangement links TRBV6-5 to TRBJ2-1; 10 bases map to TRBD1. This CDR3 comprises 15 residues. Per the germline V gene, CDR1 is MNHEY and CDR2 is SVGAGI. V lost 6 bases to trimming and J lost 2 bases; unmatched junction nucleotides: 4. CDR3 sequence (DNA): TGTGCCAGCAGACCGGACAGGGGGGCCTACAATGAGCAGTTCTTC. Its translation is CASRPDRGAYNEQFF.

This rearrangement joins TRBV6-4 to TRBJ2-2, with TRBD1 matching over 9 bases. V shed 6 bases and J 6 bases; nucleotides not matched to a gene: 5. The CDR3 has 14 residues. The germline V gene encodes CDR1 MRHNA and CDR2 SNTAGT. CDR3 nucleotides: TGTGCCAGCAGCGGACAGGGGTGGTCCGGGGAGCTGTTTTTT. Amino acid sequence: CASSGQGWSGELFF.

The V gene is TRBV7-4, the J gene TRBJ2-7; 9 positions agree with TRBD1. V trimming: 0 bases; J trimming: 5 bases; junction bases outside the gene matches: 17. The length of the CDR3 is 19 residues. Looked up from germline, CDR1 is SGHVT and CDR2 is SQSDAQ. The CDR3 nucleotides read TGTGCCAGCAGCTTAGCATTGCGCGAGACAGGGGGAGCCGTCCACGAGCAGTACTTC. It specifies CASSLALRETGGAVHEQYF.

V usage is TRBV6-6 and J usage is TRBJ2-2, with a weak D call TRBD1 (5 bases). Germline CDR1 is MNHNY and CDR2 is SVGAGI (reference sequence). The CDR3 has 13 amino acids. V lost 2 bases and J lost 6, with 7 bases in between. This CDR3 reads CASSYKGSGELFF. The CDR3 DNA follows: TGTGCCAGCAGTTACAAGGGGTCCGGGGAGCTGTTTTTT.

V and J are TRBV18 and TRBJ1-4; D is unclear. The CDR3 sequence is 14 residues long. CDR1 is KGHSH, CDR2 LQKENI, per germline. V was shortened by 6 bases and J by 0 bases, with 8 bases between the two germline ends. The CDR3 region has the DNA TGTGCCAGCTCTCGGAGCGCAACTAATGAAAAACTGTTTTTT. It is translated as CASSRSATNEKLFF.

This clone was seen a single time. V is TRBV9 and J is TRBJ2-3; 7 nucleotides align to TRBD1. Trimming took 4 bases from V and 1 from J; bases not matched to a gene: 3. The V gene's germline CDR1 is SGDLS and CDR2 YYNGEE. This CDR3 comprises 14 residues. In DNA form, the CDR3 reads TGTGCCAGCAGCACGGGACAGCGCACAGATACGCAGTATTTT. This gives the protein CASSTGQRTDTQYF.

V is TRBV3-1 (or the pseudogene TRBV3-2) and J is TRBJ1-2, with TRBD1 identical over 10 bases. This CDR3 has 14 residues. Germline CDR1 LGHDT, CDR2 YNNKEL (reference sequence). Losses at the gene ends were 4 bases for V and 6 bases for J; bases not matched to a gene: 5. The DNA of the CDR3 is TGTGCCAGCAGCCCCTCGACAGGGGGCCATGGCTACACCTTC. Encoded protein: CASSPSTGGHGYTF.

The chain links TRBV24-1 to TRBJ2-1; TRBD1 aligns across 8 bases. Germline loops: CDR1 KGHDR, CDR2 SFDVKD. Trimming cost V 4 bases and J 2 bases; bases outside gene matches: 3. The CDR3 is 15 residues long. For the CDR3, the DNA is TGTGCCACCAGTGAGTCGACAGGGGCCTACAATGAGCAGTTCTTC. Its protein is CATSESTGAYNEQFF.

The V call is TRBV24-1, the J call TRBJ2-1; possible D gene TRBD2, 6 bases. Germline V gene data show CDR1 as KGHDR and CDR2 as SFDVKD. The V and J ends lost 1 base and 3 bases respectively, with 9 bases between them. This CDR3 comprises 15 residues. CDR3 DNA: TGTGCCACCAGTGATTTTGGCGGGAACTACAATGAGCAGTTCTTC. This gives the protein CATSDFGGNYNEQFF.

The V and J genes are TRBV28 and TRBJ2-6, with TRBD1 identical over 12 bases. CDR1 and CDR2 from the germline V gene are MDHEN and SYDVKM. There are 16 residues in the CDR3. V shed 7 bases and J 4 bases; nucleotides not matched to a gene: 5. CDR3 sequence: CASKGQGAGGANVLTF. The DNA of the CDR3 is TGTGCCAGCAAGGGACAGGGGGCAGGAGGGGCCAACGTCCTGACTTTC.

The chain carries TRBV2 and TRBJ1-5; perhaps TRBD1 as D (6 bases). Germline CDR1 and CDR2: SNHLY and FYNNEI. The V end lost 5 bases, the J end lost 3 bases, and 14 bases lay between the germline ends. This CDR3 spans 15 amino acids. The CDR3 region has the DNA TGTGCCAGCAGTCTACAGGGAGGGGCCAATCAGCCCCAGCATTTT. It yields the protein CASSLQGGANQPQHF.